This is a list of T cell receptor beta chains from one sample in a study of cytomegalovirus exposure and HLA in healthy donors. Method: immunoSEQ multiplex PCR; TCRdb's copy keeps in-frame clones and lacks some. The profile shows about 73,000 clones, approximately 90% of them singletons. Sequenced input: PBMCs. These receptors all stem from a woman under 30 in good health and CMV-seropositive. The CDR3 runs from the conserved cysteine through the conserved F or W. The order of the fields is J gene, V gene, clone size, D gene, CDR3 DNA, CDR3 protein. The D gene is left open where the match is weak. Only part of the rows carry a size: once, few, many, or a class if the clone is expanded.

TRBJ2-7 TRBV19 once NA TGTGCCAGTAGTTCCTCTACTATACAACGCTCCTACGAGCAGTACTTC CASSSSTIQRSYEQYF
TRBJ1-6 TRBV6-1 NA NA TGTGCCAGCAGTGAACAAAATAATTCACCCCTCCACTTT CASSEQNNSPLHF
TRBJ1-2 TRBV4-2 NA TRBD1 TGTGCCAGCAGCCAACCAACAGGGGACCCGTATGGCTACACCTTC CASSQPTGDPYGYTF
TRBJ2-3 TRBV2 NA TRBD2 TGTGCCAGCAGTGATTTGGGTAGCGGGAGGACCACAGATACGCAGTATTTT CASSDLGSGRTTDTQYF
TRBJ2-3 TRBV13 NA TRBD2 TGTGCCAGCAGCTTGCCTAGCGGGGATACGCAGTATTTT CASSLPSGDTQYF
TRBJ2-1 TRBV11-2 NA TRBD2 TGTGCCAGCAGCTTAGAAGCGGGGCCGAACAATGAGCAGTTCTTC CASSLEAGPNNEQFF
TRBJ2-1 TRBV5-4 NA TRBD2 TGTGCCAGCAGCCCGACGCTAGCGGGAGGCTCCTACAATGAGCAGTTCTTC CASSPTLAGGSYNEQFF
TRBJ2-7 TRBV4-1 NA TRBD2 TGCGCCAGCAGCCAAGATGCTGGTAGCGGGGCGTCCTACGAGCAGTACTTC CASSQDAGSGASYEQYF
TRBJ2-1 TRBV4-1 NA NA TGCGCCAGCAGCCAAGTCGGGCAGGGGCTGTACAATGAGCAGTTCTTC CASSQVGQGLYNEQFF
TRBJ1-5 TRBV4-3 NA TRBD1 TGCGCCAGCAGCCAAGACAGGGGGCACCCTAGCAATCAGCCCCAGCATTTT CASSQDRGHPSNQPQHF
TRBJ2-7 TRBV2 NA NA TGTGCCAGCACTCGACACCCAACCTACGAGCAGTACTTC CASTRHPTYEQYF
TRBJ2-1 TRBV27 NA NA TGTGCCAGCAGACCCCGCGGTTTCAACAATGAGCAGTTCTTC CASRPRGFNNEQFF
TRBJ2-1 TRBV4-1 NA TRBD1 TGCGCCAGCAGCCAAGACAATTCAGGTACGGACAGGGAACGTGAGCAGTTCTTC CASSQDNSGTDREREQFF
TRBJ2-2 TRBV2 NA NA TGTGCCAGCAGGCCAGTGACCGGGGAGCTGTTTTTT CASRPVTGELFF
TRBJ2-7 TRBV28 NA TRBD2 TGTGCCAGCAACCAACTGGGACTAGCGGACTACGAGCAGTACTTC CASNQLGLADYEQYF
TRBJ2-1 TRBV6-1 NA NA TGTGCCACCACGTCGGGGGAGCAGTTCTTC CATTSGEQFF
TRBJ1-1 TRBV27 NA TRBD1 TGTGCCAGCATCAACCTCGGACAGGGGGCAGTTGAAGCTTTCTTT CASINLGQGAVEAFF
TRBJ1-5 TRBV7-2 NA NA TGTGCCAGCAGCTTTCGAGGTCAGCCCCAGCATTTT CASSFRGQPQHF
TRBJ2-7 TRBV4-1 NA TRBD2 TGCGCCAGCAGCCAACAGCGGGGGAGCTACGAGCAGTACTTC CASSQQRGSYEQYF
TRBJ2-3 TRBV6-5 NA TRBD2 TGTGCCAGCAGTTACAGGACTAGCGGGACAGATACGCAGTATTTT CASSYRTSGTDTQYF
TRBJ2-7 TRBV7-2 NA NA TGTGCCAGCAGCTTAGGGGCCAGCGGAGAGCAGTACTTC CASSLGASGEQYF
TRBJ2-7 TRBV2 NA NA TGTGCCAGCAGTGGACAGAGCGAGCAGTACTTC CASSGQSEQYF
TRBJ2-1 TRBV28 NA TRBD1 TGTGCCAGCAGAACTAACGCAGGGGGCGCGTACAATGAGCAGTTCTTC CASRTNAGGAYNEQFF
TRBJ1-5 TRBV9 NA NA TGTGCCAGCAGCCCCGGGACACATAATCAGCCCCAGCATTTT CASSPGTHNQPQHF
TRBJ1-2 TRBV7-2 NA NA TGTGCCAGCAGCTTCCCCGTGAACAGGAAACATGGCTACACCTTC CASSFPVNRKHGYTF
TRBJ2-3 TRBV15 NA TRBD2 TGTGCCACCAGCAGAACTAGCGGATACACAGATACGCAGTATTTT CATSRTSGYTDTQYF
TRBJ2-3 TRBV27 NA NA NA CASSWGTGTPRF